This T cell receptor (beta chain) appears in the sequencing data of a study of blood T cell repertoires in COVID-19. Overall study: The origin of the acute and convalescent COVID-19 samples was the United States, Italy and Spain. From T cells, B-cell-depleted T cells, or PBMCs came the material, which was cDNA or gDNA.

Clones were read by immunoSEQ multiplex PCR, and TCRdb kept only the in-frame ones, dropping some. The sample consists of approximately 150,000 clones, 84% of them appearing once. The CDR3 runs 13 residues. V shed 4 bases, J shed 4 bases, and the junction held 0 bases outside the gene matches. Germline V lookup: CDR1 SGHDN, CDR2 FVKESK. This clone was seen once. The receptor's source is a woman of 80 years or more with COVID-19, enrolled during active disease. The chain couples TRBV14 to TRBJ1-2; 10 positions match TRBD1. Sample: peripheral blood. CDR3 sequence reads: CASSRTGGYGYTF. The CDR3 bases are TGTGCCAGCAGCCGGACAGGGGGCTATGGCTACACCTTC.